The 27 T cell receptor beta chains presented below share a single source sample, sequenced in a study of human T cells and chemical hapten exposure. Documented time point: patch test 1, 2 weeks after DPC sensitization. Treatment reported: therapeutic diphenylcyclopropenone sensitization with weekly scalp DPC. One entry per CDR3 protein, called by TCRdb with MiXCR from the RACE reads. This table holds 300,000 to 400,000 distinct CDR3 sequences, 6% to 8.5% found once. Sequenced material: whole blood, taken in connection with sensitization to the hapten diphenylcyclopropenone (DPC). The receptors originated from a woman younger than 30 with alopecia areata. Some clones in this sample may be carry-over from other donors' samples.

This clonotype has more than one count but fewer than ten. The chain uses TRBV7-9 and TRBJ2-2; D remains ambiguous. With 7 bases removed from V and 1 base from J, the gap between germline ends came to 10 bases. Per germline, CDR1 SEHNR and CDR2 FQNEAQ (reference sequence). The CDR3 length is 14 residues. The CDR3, as DNA: TGTGCCAGCACCCCAACGGAGAACACCGGGGAGCTGTTTTTT. This encodes CASTPTENTGELFF.

This clonotype showed up many times. The rearrangement links TRBV9 to TRBJ1-1, with D hard to call. Germline V lookup: CDR1 SGDLS, CDR2 YYNGEE. The CDR3 consists of 13 residues. V lost 0 bases, J lost 5 bases, and 8 bases lay in between. The CDR3 DNA is TGTGCCAGCAGCGTAGTAGAGGGAACTGAAGCTTTCTTT. It yields the protein CASSVVEGTEAFF.

This clonotype was detected many times. The chain employs TRBV10-3 and TRBJ2-1; the D is unclear. This CDR3 is 10 amino acids long. The V gene lost 8 bases and the J gene lost 10 bases, with 9 bases spanning the gap. The germline CDR1 and CDR2 sequences are ENHRY and SYGVKD. CDR3 region: CAIGLGEQFF. DNA of the CDR3: TGTGCCATCGGCCTCGGGGAGCAGTTCTTC.

This clonotype has only a few counts. V and J are TRBV5-1 and TRBJ2-2; 8 nucleotides line up with TRBD1. Germline V gene sequence: CDR1 SGHRS, CDR2 YFSETQ. This CDR3 is built from 16 residues. V dropped 3 bases and J dropped 3; count of bases not matched to a gene: 7. In DNA form, the CDR3 reads TGCGCCAGCAGCTGGACACGGACAGGGTACACCGGGGAGCTGTTTTTT. It encodes CASSWTRTGYTGELFF.

The table lists this clonotype with many counts. The chain is built from TRBV15 and TRBJ2-2; TRBD1 agrees at 9 bases. V trimming: 5 bases; J trimming: 3 bases; junction bases outside the gene matches: 10. The CDR3 has 17 amino acids. The germline V gene encodes CDR1 LNHNV and CDR2 YYDKDF (reference sequence). For the CDR3, the DNA is TGTGCCACCAGCTCCAGTGACAGGGGGACCTACACCGGGGAGCTGTTTTTT. Amino acids: CATSSSDRGTYTGELFF.

The V gene is TRBV6-2 or TRBV6-3, the J gene TRBJ2-7, with D perhaps TRBD2 (5 bases). Germline CDR1 reads MNHEY; CDR2 reads SVGEGT. Trimming removed 8 bases at V and 5 bases at J, with 19 bases between. The CDR3 is 14 amino acids. The CDR3 sequence: CASGGLEVDNEQYF. The CDR3 DNA follows: TGTGCCAGCGGAGGCTTGGAGGTAGACAACGAGCAGTACTTC.

The rearrangement joins TRBV6-5 to TRBJ1-1; TRBD1 agrees at 7 bases. Trimming removed 5 bases from V and 1 base from J; junction bases left unmatched: 10. The CDR3 is 16 amino acids. Germline V CDR1 and CDR2: MNHEY, SVGAGI. CDR3 sequence (DNA): TGTGCCAGCAGTCACCCGCGGACAGGCAGGAACACTGAAGCTTTCTTT. It translates to CASSHPRTGRNTEAFF.

This clonotype came up many times. The chain uses TRBV5-6 and TRBJ1-1; weak D call: TRBD1 (5 bases). The V gene's germline CDR1 is SGHDT and CDR2 YYEEEE. V was shortened by 1 base and J by 3 bases, with 10 bases between the two germline ends. This CDR3 spans 14 amino acids. The CDR3 spells CASSLIRADTEAFF. In nucleotides, the CDR3 is TGTGCCAGCAGCTTGATCAGGGCAGACACTGAAGCTTTCTTT.

The table lists this clonotype with many counts. The rearrangement uses TRBV20-1 and TRBJ2-7; 9 bases agree with TRBD2. The trim removed 0 bases at V and 5 bases at J, leaving 8 bases unmatched. CDR3 size: 15 residues. Germline assignment: CDR1 DFQATT and CDR2 SNEGSKA (reference sequence). CDR3 nucleotide sequence: TGCAGTGCTAGAGATCAGCGGGGGGCAGGGAACGAGCAGTACTTC. Translating gives CSARDQRGAGNEQYF.

The chain is built from TRBV9 and TRBJ2-3, with 9 positions matching TRBD2. This CDR3 spans 16 amino acids. J was trimmed by 6 bases and V by 0 bases; bases with no gene match: 8. Per the germline V gene, CDR1 is SGDLS and CDR2 is YYNGEE. The CDR3 loop is CASSVVRRGGMDTQYF. The DNA for the CDR3 is TGTGCCAGCAGCGTAGTTAGGCGGGGGGGCATGGATACGCAGTATTTT.

Ten or more counts support this clonotype. The chain employs TRBV12-3 or TRBV12-4 and TRBJ1-1; possibly TRBD1 for D (6 bases). The CDR3 totals 13 residues. Deletions cut 1 base from V and 5 bases from J, with 8 bases between. The CDR3 DNA sequence: TGTGCCAGCAGTTTAGGGGGGCGGACTGAAGCTTTCTTT. Translated, it gives CASSLGGRTEAFF.

This clonotype was picked up a small number of times. The genes are TRBV28 and TRBJ1-1; D unclear. The CDR3 covers 11 residues. Germline CDR1 is MDHEN and CDR2 is SYDVKM. Deletions cut 9 bases from V and 2 bases from J, with 7 bases between. The CDR3 nucleotides are TGTGCCAGTCACAGTAACACTGAAGCTTTCTTT. This encodes CASHSNTEAFF.

A few counts support this clonotype. The rearrangement joins TRBV6-2 or TRBV6-3 to TRBJ2-5, with no clear D. V dropped 2 bases and J dropped 5 bases, with 18 bases sitting between them. The CDR3 spans 16 residues. CDR1 and CDR2 from the germline V gene are MNHEY and SVGEGT. The CDR3 region is CASSYPTAGPRETQYF. The CDR3, as DNA: TGTGCCAGCAGTTACCCCACGGCCGGACCGCGGGAGACCCAGTACTTC.

V usage is TRBV6-2 or TRBV6-3 and J usage is TRBJ1-1; D perhaps matches TRBD1 (5 bases). CDR1 is MNHEY, CDR2 SVGEGT, per germline. The CDR3 runs 14 residues. The V gene lost 5 bases and the J gene lost 1 base, with 11 bases spanning the gap. CDR3 bases: TGTGCCAGCAGTAAGGACACAGCGAACACTGAAGCTTTCTTT. Protein: CASSKDTANTEAFF.

This clonotype has only a few counts. V and J are TRBV28 and TRBJ2-3; no reliable D call. V was clipped by 8 bases and J by 4 bases, with 13 bases between them. The CDR3 has 13 amino acids. The germline V gene has CDR1 MDHEN and CDR2 SYDVKM. CDR3 amino acids: CASRPTVPDTQYF. The CDR3 DNA follows: TGTGCCAGCCGACCCACCGTCCCAGATACGCAGTATTTT.

This chain connects TRBV13 to TRBJ2-7; maybe TRBD2 (6 bases). V lost 4 bases and J lost 1, with 11 bases in between. Germline lookup yields CDR1 PRHDT and CDR2 FYEKMQ (reference sequence). CDR3 length: 14 amino acids. In nucleotides, the CDR3 is TGTGCCAGCAGCTCAGGGACTGATTCCTACGAGCAGTACTTC. Amino acids: CASSSGTDSYEQYF.

This clonotype was observed many times. The chain carries TRBV20-1 and TRBJ2-1; the match to TRBD2 covers 10 bases. Trimming cost V 0 bases and J 4 bases; bases outside gene matches: 15. CDR3 length: 19 amino acids. Looked up from germline, CDR1 is DFQATT and CDR2 is SNEGSKA (reference sequence). CDR3 protein: CSARDGVAGGRLTYNEQFF. Here the CDR3 DNA reads TGCAGTGCTAGAGATGGGGTAGCGGGGGGCCGTCTAACATACAATGAGCAGTTCTTC.

In this sample, this clonotype turned up many times. The junction and the germline gene differ at one end; a read error may be behind it. This chain links TRBV4-2 with TRBJ2-3; unclear D gene. This CDR3 has 13 amino acids. The germline V gene encodes CDR1 LGHNA and CDR2 YNFKEQ. The CDR3 nucleotides are TGTGCCAGCAGCCAAGATCGGGCAGGTTTAGGGCTATTT. Translating it yields CASSQDRAGLGLF.

This clonotype has a single count. Here the CDR3 reads CASSPTTATYEQYF. CDR3 nucleotides: TGTGCCAGTAGTCCAACGACGGCTACCTACGAGCAGTACTTC. This chain connects TRBV19 to TRBJ2-7; D unclear. CDR3 length: 14 residues. V lost 5 bases and J lost 2, with 13 bases in between. Germline V gene sequence: CDR1 LNHDA, CDR2 SQIVND (reference sequence).

This clonotype was counted only a few times. The rearrangement joins TRBV4-2 to TRBJ1-4; D is perhaps TRBD1 (5 bases). The CDR3 is 18 residues long. CDR1 and CDR2 from the germline V gene are LGHNA and YNFKEQ. Trimming took 4 bases from V and 2 from J, leaving 20 bases between them. The CDR3: CASSPSESGGNTNEKLFF. CDR3 coding DNA: TGTGCCAGCAGCCCCTCCGAATCGGGGGGAAATACTAATGAAAAACTGTTTTTT.

This clonotype was detected ten times or more. The chain joins TRBV5-1 to TRBJ2-7, with 11 bases aligning to TRBD2. The length of the CDR3 is 13 residues. CDR1 and CDR2 from the germline V gene are SGHRS and YFSETQ. V dropped 3 bases and J dropped 5; count of bases not matched to a gene: 1. CDR3 nucleotide sequence: TGCGCCAGCAGCTCGGGACTAGCGGACGAGCAGTACTTC. Translated, it gives CASSSGLADEQYF.

This clonotype has at least ten counts. The chain couples TRBV6-2 or TRBV6-3 to TRBJ1-2, with 8 bases matching TRBD1. The CDR3 totals 15 residues. Looked up from germline, CDR1 is MNHEY and CDR2 is SVGEGT. Losses at the gene ends were 11 bases for V and 4 bases for J; bases not matched to a gene: 15. The CDR3 protein is CAGSLNGQGGYGYTF. CDR3 DNA sequence: TGTGCCGGTTCCCTTAACGGACAGGGCGGCTATGGCTACACCTTC.

CDR3 region: CASSVAGAREQYF. As DNA, the CDR3 is TGTGCCAGCAGCGTCGCGGGGGCGCGTGAGCAGTACTTC. This chain links TRBV7-9 with TRBJ2-7; the D gene is possibly TRBD2 (7 bases). The CDR3 length is 13 residues. Germline CDR1 reads SEHNR; CDR2 reads FQNEAQ (reference sequence). V was clipped by 5 bases and J by 7 bases, with 15 bases between them.

This clonotype has just a few counts. The rearrangement links TRBV7-8 to TRBJ1-1; D gene ambiguous. CDR1 is SGHVS and CDR2 is FQNEAQ in the germline V gene. Trimming cost V 5 bases and J 6 bases, with 13 bases left between them. This CDR3 contains 13 residues. DNA of the CDR3: TGTGCCAGCAGCCCCACAGAGGTCCCTGAAGCTTTCTTT. It translates to CASSPTEVPEAFF.

This clonotype was observed many times. The chain's CDR3 is CSVEALTGVTEAFF. CDR3 nucleotides: TGCAGCGTTGAAGCCTTGACAGGGGTAACTGAAGCTTTCTTT. This chain connects TRBV29-1 to TRBJ1-1; TRBD1 aligns across 8 bases. The CDR3 has 14 amino acids. Germline V gene lookup returns CDR1 SQVTM and CDR2 ANQGSEA. After removal of 1 base from V and 5 bases from J, the junction contained 6 bases not matched to a gene.

This clonotype was found many times. The V and J genes are TRBV28 and TRBJ1-1, with 7 bases aligning to TRBD1. CDR1 and CDR2 from the germline V gene are MDHEN and SYDVKM. The V gene end was trimmed by 4 bases and the J gene end by 0 bases; junction bases not matched to a gene: 8. The CDR3 contains 16 residues. The DNA for the CDR3 is TGTGCCAGCAGTTCTCCGGGACAGAGGTTGAACACTGAAGCTTTCTTT. Its protein is CASSSPGQRLNTEAFF.

V is TRBV7-2 and J is TRBJ2-5; D might be TRBD2 (7 bases). The germline CDR1 and CDR2 sequences are SGHTA and FQGNSA. The V end was cut by 2 bases, the J end by 2 bases, with 12 bases between. The CDR3 loop spans 15 amino acids. CDR3 in amino acids: CASSLRGTTQETQYF. Written as DNA, the CDR3 is TGTGCCAGCAGCTTAAGGGGGACTACTCAAGAGACCCAGTACTTC.